Shown below are 18 T cell receptor beta chains from a single sample sequenced in a study of cytomegalovirus exposure and HLA in healthy donors. The PCR employed 60 Vbeta primers together with 13 Jbeta primers. The repertoire was sequenced with immunoSEQ multiplex PCR; TCRdb's copy has only in-frame clones and lacks some. The sample consists of 250,000 to 350,000 clones, approximately 90% of them appearing once. Material: PBMCs. These receptors were taken from a man aged 35 to 55 in good health and CMV-seropositive.

This chain connects TRBV4-2 to TRBJ2-7, with TRBD2 as a possible D gene (6 bases). V lost 0 bases and J 9 bases, leaving 27 bases between the germline ends. Germline V gene sequence: CDR1 LGHNA, CDR2 YNFKEQ. This CDR3 has 18 amino acids. The CDR3 is CASSQDIPAPDKDYRQYF. The CDR3 DNA reads TGTGCCAGCAGCCAAGATATACCAGCCCCCGATAAGGACTATCGGCAGTACTTC.

CDR3 region: CASTRGADQYNEQFF. The CDR3 nucleotides are TGTGCCAGCACTCGGGGGGCAGATCAATACAATGAGCAGTTCTTC. V gene TRBV7-3 combines with J gene TRBJ2-1; D possibly corresponds to TRBD2 (7 bases). Trimming removed 7 bases at V and 4 bases at J, with 17 bases between. Looked up from germline, CDR1 is SGHTA and CDR2 is FQGTGA. The CDR3 length is 15 residues.

This clone was recorded once. The chain uses TRBV10-3 and TRBJ2-5; 11 bases fit TRBD2. In germline, CDR1 is ENHRY, CDR2 SYGVKD. Losses at the gene ends were 3 bases for V and 5 bases for J; bases not matched to a gene: 5. The CDR3 is 15 residues long. CDR3 residues: CAISETVAGGETQYF. The CDR3 DNA reads as TGTGCCATCAGTGAAACAGTAGCGGGAGGGGAGACCCAGTACTTC.

The chain carries TRBV30 and TRBJ2-7, with a possible D match to TRBD1 (7 bases). The CDR3 totals 18 residues. In germline, CDR1 is GTSNPN, CDR2 SVGIG (reference sequence). The V end was cut by 6 bases, the J end by 0 bases, with 27 bases between. CDR3 residues: CACRGTLQGGLSSYEQYF. Written as DNA, the CDR3 is TGTGCCTGCCGGGGAACGCTTCAGGGGGGTTTGAGCTCCTACGAGCAGTACTTC.

The CDR3 region has the DNA TGTGCCAGCAGTTACCGGGGACAGAGCTTTTCCTACGAGCAGTACTTC. This sequence encodes CASSYRGQSFSYEQYF. V gene TRBV6-6 combines with J gene TRBJ2-7; 7 bases agree with TRBD1. Trimming at V came to 2 bases and at J to 1 base, leaving 8 bases not matched to a gene. This CDR3 has 16 amino acids. CDR1 is MNHNY and CDR2 is SVGAGI in the germline V gene (reference sequence).

The genes are TRBV15 and TRBJ2-7, with D possibly TRBD2 on 7 matching bases. The germline V gene encodes CDR1 LNHNV and CDR2 YYDKDF (reference sequence). V was trimmed by 2 bases and J by 4 bases, leaving 15 bases between them. CDR3 length: 15 residues. The CDR3 nucleotides are TGTGCCACCAGCAGAAGGTCTAGCGGACAGTACGAGCAGTACTTC. It specifies CATSRRSSGQYEQYF.

The chain has TRBV5-4 and TRBJ2-1; 8 positions match TRBD2. The V segment lost 3 bases and the J segment 2 bases; nucleotides outside the gene matches: 7. The CDR3 runs to 16 residues. CDR1 SGHNT and CDR2 YYREEE come from the germline V gene (reference sequence). CDR3 in amino acids: CASSSPGLVTYNEQFF. The CDR3 DNA reads as TGTGCCAGCAGCTCACCGGGACTAGTTACCTACAATGAGCAGTTCTTC. Looking up the rest from reference TRBV5-4 and TRBJ2-1 gives the full variable domain: ETGVTQSPTHLIKTRGQQVTLRCSSQSGHNTVSWYQQALGQGPQFIFQYYREEENGRGNFPPRFSGLQFPNYSSELNVNALELDDSALYLCASSSPGLVTYNEQFFGPGTRLTVL.

This clone was observed a single time. The J gene is TRBJ1-2, the V gene TRBV27; the match to TRBD1 covers 7 bases. The V gene end was trimmed by 6 bases and the J gene end by 11 bases; junction bases not matched to a gene: 12. The CDR3 is 13 residues long. Germline V gives CDR1 MNHEY, CDR2 SMNVEV (reference sequence). CDR3 in amino acids: CASRLTGQQGYTF. The CDR3 region has the DNA TGTGCCAGCAGGTTGACAGGGCAGCAGGGGTACACCTTC.

The J gene is TRBJ1-2, the V gene TRBV7-2; tentatively, D is TRBD1 (5 bases). V was clipped by 5 bases and J by 8 bases, with 15 bases between them. Germline assignment: CDR1 SGHTA and CDR2 FQGNSA. CDR3 length equals 13 residues. This CDR3 reads CASSEGLLGGYTF. The CDR3 DNA reads as TGTGCCAGCAGCGAGGGACTCCTGGGGGGCTACACCTTC.

This chain uses TRBV7-9 with TRBJ1-2; perhaps TRBD1 as D (5 bases). Per germline, CDR1 SEHNR and CDR2 FQNEAQ (reference sequence). The CDR3 length is 13 residues. Trimming left V 3 bases short and J 3 bases short, with 8 bases between. Here the CDR3 DNA reads TGTGCCAGCAGCTTCGGGGGGGACTATGGCTACACCTTC. Amino acid sequence: CASSFGGDYGYTF.

The chain has TRBV6-5 and TRBJ2-5; 7 bases map to TRBD1. The germline CDR1 and CDR2 sequences are MNHEY and SVGAGI. The CDR3 is 15 residues long. With 5 bases clipped from V and 2 bases from J, the junction kept 8 bases outside the gene matches. For the CDR3, the DNA is TGTGCCAGCAGTACAATGGACAGGTTACAAGAGACCCAGTACTTC. Amino acids: CASSTMDRLQETQYF.

V gene TRBV11-2 combines with J gene TRBJ2-1; TRBD2 agrees at 7 bases. With 1 base clipped from V and 4 bases from J, the junction kept 7 bases outside the gene matches. This CDR3 spans 16 amino acids. In germline, CDR1 is SGHAT, CDR2 FQNNGV. The CDR3: CASSLVQASGYNEQFF. The CDR3 DNA reads as TGTGCCAGCAGCTTAGTTCAGGCTAGCGGATACAATGAGCAGTTCTTC.

The genes are TRBV7-8 and TRBJ1-2; D is ambiguous. The ends were cut back, 2 bases at V and 3 bases at J, with 10 bases in the middle. There are 14 residues in the CDR3. Germline loops: CDR1 SGHVS, CDR2 FQNEAQ. The CDR3, as DNA: TGTGCCAGCAGCTTAAGACGGGGAGACTATGGCTACACCTTC. Its protein is CASSLRRGDYGYTF.

The count of this clone is one. The genes are TRBV6-4 and TRBJ2-1; possible D gene TRBD1, 6 bases. Trimming removed 4 bases at V and 7 bases at J, with 11 bases between. The CDR3 is 13 residues long. Germline-derived CDR1 and CDR2 are MRHNA and SNTAGT. The CDR3 nucleotides are TGTGCCAGCAGTGCACAGGGCGGGAATGAGCAGTTCTTC. Encoded protein: CASSAQGGNEQFF.

About this clone itself: A read error may account for a junction end that differs from germline. This chain connects TRBV7-7 to TRBJ2-1; 9 bases are shared with TRBD2. Germline loops: CDR1 SSHAT, CDR2 FNYEAQ (reference sequence). This CDR3 has 15 amino acids. CDR3 amino acids: CASSPIAGAPHEQFF. The CDR3 nucleotides read TGTGCTAGCAGCCCCATAGCGGGAGCCCCCCATGAGCAGTTCTTC.

V gene TRBV7-2 combines with J gene TRBJ2-1; maybe TRBD2 (6 bases). The CDR3 consists of 14 residues. Germline V gene sequence: CDR1 SGHTA, CDR2 FQGNSA. The ends were cut back, 3 bases at V and 7 bases at J, with 13 bases in the middle. The CDR3: CASSFGTGGNEQFF. DNA of the CDR3: TGTGCCAGCAGCTTCGGGACTGGCGGGAATGAGCAGTTCTTC.

V and J are TRBV7-9 and TRBJ2-3; 7 bases are shared with TRBD2. With V trimmed by 1 base and J by 2 bases, 9 bases remained unmatched. CDR1 SEHNR and CDR2 FQNEAQ come from the germline V gene (reference sequence). The CDR3 has 17 residues. CDR3 nucleotide sequence: TGTGCCAGCAGCTTAGTTCAAGCTAGCGGCTTCACAGATACGCAGTATTTT. Amino acids: CASSLVQASGFTDTQYF. The whole variable domain, filled in from reference TRBV7-9 and TRBJ2-3, reads DTGVSQNPRHKITKRGQNVTFRCDPISEHNRLYWYRQTLGQGPEFLTYFQNEAQLEKSRLLSDRFSAERPKGSFSTLEIQRTEQGDSAMYLCASSLVQASGFTDTQYFGPGTRLTVL.

The table lists this clone with a few counts. The V gene is TRBV18, the J gene TRBJ1-1, with 8 nucleotides matching TRBD1. V trimming: 4 bases; J trimming: 1 base; junction bases outside the gene matches: 2. The CDR3 consists of 14 residues. Germline loops: CDR1 KGHSH, CDR2 LQKENI. CDR3 DNA: TGTGCCAGCTCACTGGACAGGGCGAACACTGAAGCTTTCTTT. This sequence encodes CASSLDRANTEAFF.